This T cell receptor (beta chain) was found in a study of T cell responses to AZD1222 COVID-19 vaccine. Assay: immunoSEQ multiplex PCR; the TCRdb copy retains only in-frame clones and omits some. The sample contains approximately 160,000 clones, approximately 88% of which appear only once. This clonotype originated in an adult in good health. The sample in question was peripheral blood, obtained on day 0 of AZD1222 vaccination.

The CDR3 DNA sequence: TGTGCCAGCAGCACTCCAGGGGGAAACACCATATATTTT. Its translation is CASSTPGGNTIYF. J is TRBJ1-3 and V is TRBV9; D is perhaps TRBD1 (5 bases). The CDR3 loop spans 13 amino acids. Trimming stripped 4 bases from V and 4 bases from J, with 9 bases between. The V gene's germline CDR1 is SGDLS and CDR2 YYNGEE.